This is a list of T cell receptor beta chains from one sample in a study of blood T cells in healthy people across ages. TCRdb reprocessed the 5' RACE reads via MiXCR and lists one record per CDR3 protein. The table shows roughly 800,000 distinct CDR3 sequences, with about 26% occurring only once. In addition, the sample was reused for a study of T cells of mothers and their children.

Sequenced input: blood. The receptors were gathered from a boy aged 5-17 years in good health. The CDR3 runs from the conserved cysteine through the conserved F or W. The D gene is left open where the match is weak.

TRBJ2-5 TRBV20-1 NA CSASLIRAGSSREQYF
TRBJ2-5 TRBV7-8 NA CASSPRPTTQYF
TRBJ2-5 TRBV5-1 NA CASSPRGLETQYF
TRBJ2-7 TRBV5-1 TRBD2 CASSSTSISSYEQYF
TRBJ2-4 TRBV6-5 NA CASVGRAKNIQYF
TRBJ1-5 TRBV7-2 NA CASSPRGGGQPQHF
TRBJ1-3 TRBV5-5 NA CASSPQVLEGNTIYF
TRBJ2-7 TRBV6-5 NA CASSYRGRNSYEQYF
TRBJ1-3 TRBV28 NA CASSLPVGAGNTIYF
TRBJ2-1 TRBV27 NA CAIRRGDRDNEQFF
TRBJ2-6 TRBV6-1 NA CASFETGSSGANVLTF
TRBJ2-5 TRBV5-1 NA CASSPLGSGETQYF
NA TRBV7-9 NA CASSYRDHEQYF
TRBJ2-5 TRBV5-1 NA CASSLDGRAETQYF
NA TRBV27 TRBD1 CASSLAPTGDEQYF
TRBJ2-7 TRBV20-1 TRBD2 CSARDLGLAGAREQYF
TRBJ2-2 TRBV10-3 TRBD1 CAIRGADRGITGELFF
TRBJ1-2 TRBV5-1 NA CASSLGSTNYGYTF
TRBJ1-1 TRBV7-9 NA CASSLAGSKEAFF
TRBJ2-7 TRBV20-1 NA CSAPRGASSDEQYF
TRBJ1-5 TRBV12-5 NA CASGLALGQINQPQHF
TRBJ2-2 TRBV19 TRBD1 CASSIEGTGAGELFF